The clone carrying this TCR beta chain was counted between two and nine times. What it binds is not known. RNA transcripts gave rise to amplified TCR beta CDR3 regions. Using the HTBI primer set, a first-round RT-PCR was run on the TCR CDR3. From the multiplex PCR reads, TCRdb called clonotypes with MiXCR, one entry per CDR3 protein. The sample holds under 450,000 distinct CDR3 sequences; approximately 14% are singletons and the top ten take 7.5% to 9%. This sample was included in a study of T cells in Graves' hyperthyroidism and ophthalmopathy. Study results and caveats: Blood shared most expanded thyroid clonotypes above 0.001. Progression to ophthalmopathy was predicted a median of 6.5 months early. Researchers report that a 13 V-J model separated ophthalmopathy from stable hyperthyroidism.

The germline gives CDR1 SGHNT, CDR2 YENEEA. This CDR3 spans 13 amino acids. Between the trimmed V and J ends, which lost 6 bases and 2 bases, there was a span of 11 bases. The V and J genes are TRBV11-3 and TRBJ2-7; no firm D call. The sequence was obtained from a woman aged 18-30 years with Graves' hyperthyroidism. Sequencing used blood. This CDR3 reads CASSFKATYEQYF. CDR3 in DNA: TGTGCCAGCAGTTTTAAGGCTACCTACGAGCAGTACTTC.